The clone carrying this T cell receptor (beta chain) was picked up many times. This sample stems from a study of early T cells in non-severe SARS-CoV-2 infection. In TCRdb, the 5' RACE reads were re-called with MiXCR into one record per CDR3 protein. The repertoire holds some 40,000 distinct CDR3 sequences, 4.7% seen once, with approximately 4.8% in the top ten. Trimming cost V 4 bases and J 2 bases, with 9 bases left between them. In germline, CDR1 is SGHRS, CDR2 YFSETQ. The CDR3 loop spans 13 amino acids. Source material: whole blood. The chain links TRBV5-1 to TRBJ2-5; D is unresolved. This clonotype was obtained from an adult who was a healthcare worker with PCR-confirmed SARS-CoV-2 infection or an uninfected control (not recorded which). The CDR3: CASSRVGQETQYF. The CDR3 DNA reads TGCGCCAGCAGCAGGGTCGGGCAAGAGACCCAGTACTTC.